This entry describes one TCR beta chain. Method: immunoSEQ multiplex PCR; TCRdb's copy keeps in-frame clones and lacks some. Found here are some 78,000 clones, 93% of them singletons; the top ten hold about 0.41%. The data derive from a study of technical replicates of blood from several donors. Sequenced sample: T cells isolated from PBMCs. The TCR sequence derives from a human donor in good health.

The CDR3 sequence: CASSEGGSDTQYF. CDR3 nucleotides: TGTGCCAGCAGTGAAGGGGGCTCAGATACGCAGTATTTT. The chain recombines TRBV25-1 with TRBJ2-3; TRBD1 is a possible D gene (6 bases). This CDR3 is built from 13 residues. Germline assignment: CDR1 MGHDK and CDR2 SYGVNS. V was cut by 2 bases and J by 4 bases, with 7 bases left in between.